The rows below give T cell receptor beta chains drawn from one sample of a study of blood T cells in healthy people across ages. TCRdb passed the 5' RACE reads through MiXCR, listing each CDR3 protein once. Of 1.5 million to 2 million distinct CDR3 sequences listed, about 30% are singletons. Sequences were obtained from blood. These receptors were collected from a woman in her twenties or thirties in good health. CDR3s include the opening cysteine and the closing phenylalanine or tryptophan. Each record gives: D gene, V gene, J gene, clone size, CDR3 length, CDR3 protein, CDR3 DNA. D genes are given only for firm matches. Only some rows state a clone size, as once, few, many or a class for expanded clones.

.	TRBV2	TRBJ2-5	.	15	CASNGRKGHQETQYF	TGTGCCAGCAATGGTCGAAAGGGCCATCAAGAGACCCAGTACTTC
.	TRBV12-3/TRBV12-4	TRBJ1-2	.	15	CASSLSNQLTYGYTF	TGTGCCAGCAGTTTAAGCAACCAACTTACCTATGGCTACACCTTC
.	TRBV7-2	TRBJ1-4	.	15	CASSLYVRAGEKLFF	TGTGCCAGCAGCTTATACGTAAGGGCGGGGGAAAAACTGTTTTTT
.	TRBV29-1	TRBJ1-5	few	13	CSVVGASNQPQHF	TGCAGCGTTGTGGGGGCCTCCAATCAGCCCCAGCATTTT
TRBD2	TRBV6-1	TRBJ2-1	.	16	CASSKMGGSSYNEQFF	TGTGCCAGCAGCAAAATGGGCGGGAGCTCCTACAATGAGCAGTTCTTC
.	TRBV14	TRBJ2-4	many	13	CASSQVTGNIQYF	TGCGCCAGCAGCCAAGTAACGGGTAACATTCAGTACTTC
.	TRBV5-1	TRBJ1-3	.	15	CASSRPDGFGNTIYF	TGCGCCAGCAGCCGACCGGACGGATTTGGAAACACCATATATTTT
TRBD1	TRBV30	TRBJ1-2	few	12	CAWQGALQGYTF	TGTGCCTGGCAGGGGGCATTACAAGGCTACACCTTC
.	TRBV15	TRBJ2-3	.	15	CATSRGVANTDTQYF	TGTGCCACCAGCAGGGGGGTGGCCAACACAGATACGCAGTATTTT
.	TRBV5-1	TRBJ1-4	.	15	CASSPGGSPNEKLFF	TGCGCCAGCAGCCCAGGAGGGTCGCCTAATGAAAAACTGTTTTTT